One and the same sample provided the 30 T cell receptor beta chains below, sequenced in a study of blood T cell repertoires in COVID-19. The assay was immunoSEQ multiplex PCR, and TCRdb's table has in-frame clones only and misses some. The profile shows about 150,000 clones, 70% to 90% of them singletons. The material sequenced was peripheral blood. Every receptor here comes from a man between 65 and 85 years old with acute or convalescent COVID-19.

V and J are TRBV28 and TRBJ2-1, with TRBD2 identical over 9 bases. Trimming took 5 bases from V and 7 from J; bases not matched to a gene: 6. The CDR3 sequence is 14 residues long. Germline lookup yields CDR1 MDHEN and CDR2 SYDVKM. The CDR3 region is CASSRSGSNNEQFF. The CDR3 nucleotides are TGTGCCAGCAGTCGTAGCGGGAGCAATAATGAGCAGTTCTTC.

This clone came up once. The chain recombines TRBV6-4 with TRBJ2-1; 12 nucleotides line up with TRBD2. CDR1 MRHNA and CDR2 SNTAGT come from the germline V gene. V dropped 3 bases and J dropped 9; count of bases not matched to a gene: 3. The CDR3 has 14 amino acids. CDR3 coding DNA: TGTGCCAGCAGTGAGGCTAGCGGGAGGGGTGAGCAGTTCTTC. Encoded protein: CASSEASGRGEQFF.

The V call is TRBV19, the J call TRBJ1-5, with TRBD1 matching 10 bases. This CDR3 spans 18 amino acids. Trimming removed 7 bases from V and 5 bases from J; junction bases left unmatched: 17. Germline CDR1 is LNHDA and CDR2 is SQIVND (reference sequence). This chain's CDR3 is CASTDRDRGSGDDQPQHF. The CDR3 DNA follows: TGTGCCAGTACCGACCGGGACAGGGGCTCTGGAGACGATCAGCCCCAGCATTTT. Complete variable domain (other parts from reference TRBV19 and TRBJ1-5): DGGITQSPKYLFRKEGQNVTLSCEQNLNHDAMYWYRQDPGQGLRLIYYSQIVNDFQKGDIAEGYSVSREKKESFPLTVTSAQKNPTAFYLCASTDRDRGSGDDQPQHFGDGTRLSIL.

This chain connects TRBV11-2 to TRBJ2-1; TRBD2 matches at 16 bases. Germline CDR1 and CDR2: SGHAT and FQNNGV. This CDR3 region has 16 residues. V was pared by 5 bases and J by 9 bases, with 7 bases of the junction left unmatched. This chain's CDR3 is CASSRGLAGGPGEQFF. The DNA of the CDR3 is TGTGCCAGCAGCAGGGGACTAGCGGGAGGGCCAGGTGAGCAGTTCTTC.

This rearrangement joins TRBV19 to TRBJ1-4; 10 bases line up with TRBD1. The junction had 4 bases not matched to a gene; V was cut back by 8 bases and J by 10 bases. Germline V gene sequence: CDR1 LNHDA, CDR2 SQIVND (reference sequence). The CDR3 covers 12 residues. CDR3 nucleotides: TGTGCCAGTGGGACAGGGGCCGCAAAACTGTTTTTT. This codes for CASGTGAAKLFF.

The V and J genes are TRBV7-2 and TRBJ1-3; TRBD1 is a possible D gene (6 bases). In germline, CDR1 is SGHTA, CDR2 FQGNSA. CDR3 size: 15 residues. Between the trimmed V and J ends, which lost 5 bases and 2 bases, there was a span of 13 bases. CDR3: CASSAPGHPGNTIYF. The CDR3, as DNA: TGTGCCAGCAGCGCGCCGGGACATCCTGGAAACACCATATATTTT.

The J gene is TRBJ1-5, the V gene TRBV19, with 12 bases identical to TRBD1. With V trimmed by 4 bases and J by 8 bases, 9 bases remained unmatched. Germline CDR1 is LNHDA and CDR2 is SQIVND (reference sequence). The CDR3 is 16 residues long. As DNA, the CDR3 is TGTGCCAGTAGTAACCCGGGACAGGGGGCCACTAAGCCCCAGCATTTT. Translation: CASSNPGQGATKPQHF.

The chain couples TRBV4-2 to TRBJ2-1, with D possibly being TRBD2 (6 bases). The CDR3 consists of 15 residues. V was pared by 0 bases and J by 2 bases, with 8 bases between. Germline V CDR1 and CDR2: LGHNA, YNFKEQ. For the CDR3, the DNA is TGTGCCAGCAGCCAAGATGGGGGGACCTACAATGAGCAGTTCTTC. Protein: CASSQDGGTYNEQFF.

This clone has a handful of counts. The CDR3 DNA sequence: TGTGCCAGCAGTGATTGGACAGCCTCCAAGTACGAGCAGTACTTC. As protein: CASSDWTASKYEQYF. This sequence joins TRBV25-1 and TRBJ2-7, with TRBD1 as a possible D gene (6 bases). Trimming removed 3 bases at V and 4 bases at J, with 16 bases between. The CDR3 contains 15 residues. The germline V gene encodes CDR1 MGHDK and CDR2 SYGVNS.

The CDR3 is CASSPTQYTGELFF. The DNA for the CDR3 is TGCGCCAGCAGCCCTACACAGTACACCGGGGAGCTGTTTTTT. The J gene is TRBJ2-2, the V gene TRBV5-1; no reliable D call. With 4 bases removed from V and 3 bases from J, the gap between germline ends came to 10 bases. There are 14 residues in the CDR3. Looked up from germline, CDR1 is SGHRS and CDR2 is YFSETQ.

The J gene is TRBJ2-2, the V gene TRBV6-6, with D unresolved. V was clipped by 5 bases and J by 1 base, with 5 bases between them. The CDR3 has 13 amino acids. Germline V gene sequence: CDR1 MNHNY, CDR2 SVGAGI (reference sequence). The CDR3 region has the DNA TGTGCCAGCAGTCGCGGGAACACCGGGGAGCTGTTTTTT. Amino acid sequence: CASSRGNTGELFF.

CDR3 nucleotides: TGTGCCAGCAGTGAAGCAAGAGGGCCGGAGACCCAGTACTTC. As protein: CASSEARGPETQYF. The rearrangement joins TRBV2 to TRBJ2-5; tentative D call: TRBD2 (5 bases). The CDR3 is 14 amino acids. V was clipped by 0 bases and J by 5 bases, with 10 bases between them. The germline V gene encodes CDR1 SNHLY and CDR2 FYNNEI.

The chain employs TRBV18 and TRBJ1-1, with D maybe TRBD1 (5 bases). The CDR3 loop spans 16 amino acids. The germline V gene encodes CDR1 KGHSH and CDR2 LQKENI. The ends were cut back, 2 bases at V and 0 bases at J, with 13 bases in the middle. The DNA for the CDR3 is TGTGCCAGCTCACCAGGGCAGGGAACGCTGAACACTGAAGCTTTCTTT. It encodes CASSPGQGTLNTEAFF.

CDR3 sequence: CASSSLQGVGETQYF. The CDR3 nucleotides are TGTGCCAGCAGCTCGTTACAGGGGGTTGGGGAGACCCAGTACTTC. This chain uses TRBV7-9 with TRBJ2-5, with 8 bases fitting TRBD1. CDR1 SEHNR and CDR2 FQNEAQ come from the germline V gene (reference sequence). The CDR3 runs to 15 residues. The V gene end was trimmed by 4 bases and the J gene end by 5 bases; junction bases not matched to a gene: 9.

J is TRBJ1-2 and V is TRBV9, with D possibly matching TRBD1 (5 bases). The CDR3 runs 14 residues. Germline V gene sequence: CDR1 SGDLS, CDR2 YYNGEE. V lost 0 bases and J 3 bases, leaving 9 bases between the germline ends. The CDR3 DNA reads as TGTGCCAGCAGCGTAGGGAGGGGAGACTATGGCTACACCTTC. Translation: CASSVGRGDYGYTF.

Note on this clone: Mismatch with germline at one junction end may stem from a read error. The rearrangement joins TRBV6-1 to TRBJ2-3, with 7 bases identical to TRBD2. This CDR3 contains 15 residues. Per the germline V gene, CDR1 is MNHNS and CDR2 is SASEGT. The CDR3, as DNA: TGTGCCAGCGGTGAAGGGAGCGGGGTGGCAGATACGCAGTATTTT. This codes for CASGEGSGVADTQYF.

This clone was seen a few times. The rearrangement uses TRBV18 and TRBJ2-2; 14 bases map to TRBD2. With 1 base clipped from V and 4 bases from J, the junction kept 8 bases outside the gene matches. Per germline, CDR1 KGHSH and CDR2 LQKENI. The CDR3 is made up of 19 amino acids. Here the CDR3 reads CASSPLPGLAGAGTGELFF. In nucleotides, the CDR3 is TGTGCCAGCTCACCACTCCCGGGACTAGCGGGAGCTGGCACCGGGGAGCTGTTTTTT.

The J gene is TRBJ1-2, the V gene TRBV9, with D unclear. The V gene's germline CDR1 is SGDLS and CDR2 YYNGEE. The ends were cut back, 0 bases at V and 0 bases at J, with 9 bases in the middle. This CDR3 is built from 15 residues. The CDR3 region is CASSVGPLPNYGYTF. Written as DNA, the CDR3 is TGTGCCAGCAGCGTAGGGCCGCTTCCTAACTATGGCTACACCTTC. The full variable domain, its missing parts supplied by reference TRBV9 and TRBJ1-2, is DSGVTQTPKHLITATGQRVTLRCSPRSGDLSVYWYQQSLDQGLQFLIQYYNGEERAKGNILERFSAQQFPDLHSELNLSSLELGDSALYFCASSVGPLPNYGYTFGSGTRLTVV.

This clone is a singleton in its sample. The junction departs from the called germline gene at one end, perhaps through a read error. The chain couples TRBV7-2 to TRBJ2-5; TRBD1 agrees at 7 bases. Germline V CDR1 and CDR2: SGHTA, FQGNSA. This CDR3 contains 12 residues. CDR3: CASSYVGTVLDF. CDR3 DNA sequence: TGTGCCAGCAGTTATGTCGGGACAGTCCTTGACTTC.

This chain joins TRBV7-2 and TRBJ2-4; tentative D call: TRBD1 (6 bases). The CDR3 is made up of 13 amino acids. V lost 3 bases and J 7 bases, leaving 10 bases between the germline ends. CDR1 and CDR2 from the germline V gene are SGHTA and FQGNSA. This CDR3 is CASSLGAENIQYF. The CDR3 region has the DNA TGTGCCAGCAGCTTGGGGGCCGAGAACATTCAGTACTTC.

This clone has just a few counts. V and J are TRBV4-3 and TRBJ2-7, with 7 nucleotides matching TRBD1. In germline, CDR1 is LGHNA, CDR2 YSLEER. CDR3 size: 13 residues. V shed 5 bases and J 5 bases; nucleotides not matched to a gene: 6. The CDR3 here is CASSFSQGNEQYF. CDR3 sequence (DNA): TGCGCCAGCAGCTTCTCACAGGGGAACGAGCAGTACTTC.

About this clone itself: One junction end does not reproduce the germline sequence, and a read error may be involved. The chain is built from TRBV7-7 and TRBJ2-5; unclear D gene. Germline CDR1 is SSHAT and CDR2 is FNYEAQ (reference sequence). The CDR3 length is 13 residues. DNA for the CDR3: TGTGCTAGCAGCTTAGTCCCCGGTGAGACCCAGTACTTC. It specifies CASSLVPGETQYF. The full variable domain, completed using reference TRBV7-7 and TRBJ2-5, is GAGVSQSPRYKVTKRGQDVTLRCDPISSHATLYWYQQALGQGPEFLTYFNYEAQPDKSGLPSDRFSAERPEGSISTLTIQRTEQRDSAMYRCASSLVPGETQYFGPGTRLLVL.

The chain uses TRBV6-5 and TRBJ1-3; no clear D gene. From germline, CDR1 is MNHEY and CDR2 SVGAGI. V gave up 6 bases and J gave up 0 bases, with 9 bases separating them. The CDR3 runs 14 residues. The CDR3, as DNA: TGTGCCAGCAGCACCCGGTACTCTGGAAACACCATATATTTT. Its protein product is CASSTRYSGNTIYF.

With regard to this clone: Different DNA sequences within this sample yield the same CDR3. The CDR3 region is CASSVGQGSYNEQFF. The DNA of the CDR3 is TGTGCCAGCAGCGTAGGTCAGGGATCCTACAATGAGCAGTTCTTC. The chain recombines TRBV9 with TRBJ2-1; D is possibly TRBD1 (5 bases). Trimming stripped 0 bases from V and 1 base from J, with 8 bases between. CDR1 and CDR2 (germline): SGDLS, YYNGEE. There are 15 residues in the CDR3.

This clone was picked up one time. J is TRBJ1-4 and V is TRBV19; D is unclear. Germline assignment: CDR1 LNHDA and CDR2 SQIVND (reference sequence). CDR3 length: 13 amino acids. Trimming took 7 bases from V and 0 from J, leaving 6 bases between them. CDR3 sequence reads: CASTRATNEKLFF. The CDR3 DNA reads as TGTGCCAGTACGAGGGCAACTAATGAAAAACTGTTTTTT.

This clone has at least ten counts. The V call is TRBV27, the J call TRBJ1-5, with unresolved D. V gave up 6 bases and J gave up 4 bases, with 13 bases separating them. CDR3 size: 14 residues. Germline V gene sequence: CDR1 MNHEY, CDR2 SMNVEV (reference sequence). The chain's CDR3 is CASSSAGPNQPQHF. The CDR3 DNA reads TGTGCCAGCAGCTCCGCGGGCCCAAATCAGCCCCAGCATTTT.

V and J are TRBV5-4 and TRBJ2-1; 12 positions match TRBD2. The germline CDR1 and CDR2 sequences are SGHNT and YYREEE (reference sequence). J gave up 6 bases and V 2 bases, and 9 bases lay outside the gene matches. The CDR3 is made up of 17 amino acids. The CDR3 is CASSFGLAGNYINEQFF. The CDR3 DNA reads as TGTGCCAGCAGCTTTGGACTAGCGGGAAACTATATCAATGAGCAGTTCTTC.

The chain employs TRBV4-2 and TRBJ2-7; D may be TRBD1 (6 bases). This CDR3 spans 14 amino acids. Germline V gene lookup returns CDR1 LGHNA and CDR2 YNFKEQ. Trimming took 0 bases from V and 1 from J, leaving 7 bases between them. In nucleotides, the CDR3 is TGTGCCAGCAGCCAAGAAAGGGGGTCCTACGAGCAGTACTTC. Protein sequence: CASSQERGSYEQYF.

CDR3 nucleotides: TGTGCCAGCAGCTTGCGACTAGCGAGCTCCTACAATGAGCAGTTCTTC. This codes for CASSLRLASSYNEQFF. The chain employs TRBV5-8 and TRBJ2-1; TRBD2 matches at 8 bases. CDR1 SGHTS and CDR2 YDEGEE come from the germline V gene. CDR3 length: 16 amino acids. Unmatched junction bases numbered 3, after V lost 1 base and J lost 0 bases.

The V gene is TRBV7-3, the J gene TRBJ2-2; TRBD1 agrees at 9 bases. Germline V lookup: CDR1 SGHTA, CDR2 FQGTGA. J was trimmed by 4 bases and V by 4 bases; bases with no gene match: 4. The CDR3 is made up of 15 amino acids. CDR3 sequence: CASSSRDRATGELFF. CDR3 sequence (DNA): TGTGCCAGCAGCTCGCGGGACAGGGCCACCGGGGAGCTGTTTTTT. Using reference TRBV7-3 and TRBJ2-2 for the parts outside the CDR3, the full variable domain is GAGVSQTPSNKVTEKGKYVELRCDPISGHTALYWYRQSLGQGPEFLIYFQGTGAADDSGLPNDRFFAVRPEGSVSTLKIQRTERGDSAVYLCASSSRDRATGELFFGEGSRLTVL.